The rows below give T cell receptor beta chains drawn from one sample of a study of blood T cell repertoires in COVID-19. Data came from immunoSEQ multiplex PCR; TCRdb stores just in-frame clones and leaves some out. The sample shows 25,000 to 30,000 clones, 93% of them seen only once. What was sequenced was peripheral blood. These receptors were collected from a woman in her 70s with COVID-19, enrolled during active disease. The CDR3 runs from the conserved cysteine through the conserved F or W. A D gene is named only where the DNA matches it firmly. Rows give clone size only sometimes, using once, few, many, or a class for an expanded clone.

d_gene: -; abundance: -; v_gene: TRBV6-2/TRBV6-3; j_gene: TRBJ2-2; CDR3nt: TGTGCCAGCAGTTACCCCCAAAGGGGGGGACCCAACACCGGGGAGCTGTTTTTT; CDR3aa: CASSYPQRGGPNTGELFF
d_gene: TRBD1; abundance: -; v_gene: TRBV27; j_gene: TRBJ1-4; CDR3nt: TGTGCCAGCAGTCACAACCGACAGGGGGGGATTGAAAAACTGTTTTTT; CDR3aa: CASSHNRQGGIEKLFF
d_gene: TRBD1; abundance: few; v_gene: TRBV7-2; j_gene: TRBJ1-2; CDR3nt: TGTGCCAGCAGCGGGGGACAGAGCTATGGAGGCTACACCTTC; CDR3aa: CASSGGQSYGGYTF
d_gene: -; abundance: -; v_gene: TRBV10-3; j_gene: TRBJ1-1; CDR3nt: TGTGCCATCCTTGCCGGCCCCGGCACTAAGATGAACACTGAAGCTTTCTTT; CDR3aa: CAILAGPGTKMNTEAFF
d_gene: TRBD2; abundance: once; v_gene: TRBV25-1; j_gene: TRBJ2-7; CDR3nt: TGTGCCAGCAGTGAATATTCTAGCGGGAGAGTTTCGTACGAGCAGTACTTC; CDR3aa: CASSEYSSGRVSYEQYF
d_gene: TRBD2; abundance: -; v_gene: TRBV3-1/TRBV3-2; j_gene: TRBJ2-2; CDR3nt: TGTGCCAGCAGCCTTCTAGCGGCTAACACCGGGGAGCTGTTTTTT; CDR3aa: CASSLLAANTGELFF
d_gene: TRBD2; abundance: -; v_gene: TRBV3-1/TRBV3-2; j_gene: TRBJ2-7; CDR3nt: TGTGCCAGCAGCCGTGGGACTAGCGGGAGTTTCTACGAGCAGTACTTC; CDR3aa: CASSRGTSGSFYEQYF
d_gene: -; abundance: -; v_gene: TRBV6-2/TRBV6-3; j_gene: TRBJ1-1; CDR3nt: TGTGCCAGCAGCAGGGCGGGGGAGAACACTGAAGCTTTCTTT; CDR3aa: CASSRAGENTEAFF
d_gene: -; abundance: -; v_gene: TRBV18; j_gene: TRBJ1-1; CDR3nt: TGTGCCAGCTCACCAATCGGGGGGGACACTGAAGCTTTCTTT; CDR3aa: CASSPIGGDTEAFF
d_gene: -; abundance: -; v_gene: TRBV28; j_gene: TRBJ1-5; CDR3nt: TGTGCCAGCACTTACGACGGGGTTCAGCCCCAGCATTTT; CDR3aa: CASTYDGVQPQHF
d_gene: TRBD1; abundance: -; v_gene: TRBV6-5; j_gene: TRBJ2-7; CDR3nt: TGTGCCAGCAGCAACGAACCGGGACAGCCCTACGAGCAGTACTTC; CDR3aa: CASSNEPGQPYEQYF
d_gene: TRBD2; abundance: -; v_gene: TRBV27; j_gene: TRBJ2-1; CDR3nt: TGTGCCAGCAGTATAGGACTAGCTCTCCCCAATGAGCAGTTCTTC; CDR3aa: CASSIGLALPNEQFF
d_gene: TRBD2; abundance: -; v_gene: TRBV28; j_gene: TRBJ2-7; CDR3nt: TGTGCCAGCAGACGGACTAGCGGGAGCAACGAGCAGTACTTC; CDR3aa: CASRRTSGSNEQYF